The clone carrying this T cell receptor beta chain showed up just a few times. The CDR3 is made up of 13 amino acids. Between the trimmed V and J ends, which lost 3 bases and 2 bases, there was a span of 8 bases. From germline, CDR1 is SEHNR and CDR2 FQNEAQ (reference sequence). In the authors' methods: By means of reference gene primer amplification, nucleated cell counts were estimated. Measured with immunoSEQ multiplex PCR; TCRdb has only the in-frame clones, and not every one. V and J calls plus clone size are reproduced from that table; the DNA served to infer D and trimming. The sample lists 140,000 to 150,000 clones, around 81% seen once, with around 8.5% in the top ten. This entry is derived from a study of blood T cell repertoires in COVID-19. Study overall: COVID-19 samples from acute and convalescent phases originated in the United States, Italy and Spain. Sources were T cells, B-cell-depleted T cells, or PBMCs; the material itself was cDNA or gDNA.

This TCR came from a human donor in a cohort sampled during active COVID-19. The sample consisted of peripheral blood. The rearrangement joins TRBV7-9 to TRBJ2-7; D gene unclear. The CDR3 nucleotides are TGTGCCAGCAGCTTCGGTCCCCCCTACGAGCAGTACTTC. This encodes CASSFGPPYEQYF.